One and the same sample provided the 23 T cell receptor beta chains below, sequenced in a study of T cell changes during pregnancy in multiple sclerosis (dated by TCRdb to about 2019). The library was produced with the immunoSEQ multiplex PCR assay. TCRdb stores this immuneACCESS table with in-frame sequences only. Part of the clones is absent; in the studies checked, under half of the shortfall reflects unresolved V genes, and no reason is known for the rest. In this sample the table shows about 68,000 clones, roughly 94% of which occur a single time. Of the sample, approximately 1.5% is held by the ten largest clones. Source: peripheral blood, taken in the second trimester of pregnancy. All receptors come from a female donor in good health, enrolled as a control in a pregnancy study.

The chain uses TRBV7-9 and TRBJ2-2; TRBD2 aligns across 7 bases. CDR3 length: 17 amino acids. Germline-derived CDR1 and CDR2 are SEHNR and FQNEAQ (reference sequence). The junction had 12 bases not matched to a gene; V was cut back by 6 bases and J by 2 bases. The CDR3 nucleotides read TGTGCCAGCAGGATAGGAGGGCTAGCGGTCAACACCGGGGAGCTGTTTTTT. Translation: CASRIGGLAVNTGELFF.

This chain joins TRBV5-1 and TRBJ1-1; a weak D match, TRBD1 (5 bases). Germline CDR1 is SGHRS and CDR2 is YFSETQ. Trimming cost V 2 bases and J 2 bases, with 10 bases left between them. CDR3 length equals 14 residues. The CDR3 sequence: CASSLPGLNTEAFF. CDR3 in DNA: TGCGCCAGCAGCTTACCAGGGTTAAACACTGAAGCTTTCTTT.

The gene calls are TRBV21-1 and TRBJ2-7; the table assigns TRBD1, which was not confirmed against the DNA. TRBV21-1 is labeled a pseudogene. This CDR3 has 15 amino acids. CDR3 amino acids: CASSNRWDTPYEQYF. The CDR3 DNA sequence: TGTGCCAGCAGCAATAGGTGGGACACCCCCTACGAGCAGTACTTC.

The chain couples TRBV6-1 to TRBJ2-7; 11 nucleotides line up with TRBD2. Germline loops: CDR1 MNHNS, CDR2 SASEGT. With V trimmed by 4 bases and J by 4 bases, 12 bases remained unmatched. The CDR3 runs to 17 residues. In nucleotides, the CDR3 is TGTGCCAGCAGTGGAAGACTAGCGGGAACTGGTTTTTACGAGCAGTACTTC. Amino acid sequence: CASSGRLAGTGFYEQYF.

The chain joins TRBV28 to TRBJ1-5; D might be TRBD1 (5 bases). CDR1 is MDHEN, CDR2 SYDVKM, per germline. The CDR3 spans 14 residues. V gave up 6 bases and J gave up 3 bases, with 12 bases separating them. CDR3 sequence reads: CASRTDSYNQPQHF. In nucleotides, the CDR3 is TGTGCCAGCAGGACCGACAGTTACAATCAGCCCCAGCATTTT.

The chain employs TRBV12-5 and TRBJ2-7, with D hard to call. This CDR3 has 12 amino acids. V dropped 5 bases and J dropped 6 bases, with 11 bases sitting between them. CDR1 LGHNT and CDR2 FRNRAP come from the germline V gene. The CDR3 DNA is TGTGCTAGTGGTCATGACTCTCGCGAGCAGTACTTC. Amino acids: CASGHDSREQYF.

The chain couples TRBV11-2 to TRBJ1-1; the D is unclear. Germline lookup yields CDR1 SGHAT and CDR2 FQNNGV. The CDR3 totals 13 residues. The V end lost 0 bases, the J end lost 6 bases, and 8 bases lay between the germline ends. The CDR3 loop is CASSLDHNAEAFF. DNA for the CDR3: TGTGCCAGCAGCTTAGATCACAACGCTGAAGCTTTCTTT.

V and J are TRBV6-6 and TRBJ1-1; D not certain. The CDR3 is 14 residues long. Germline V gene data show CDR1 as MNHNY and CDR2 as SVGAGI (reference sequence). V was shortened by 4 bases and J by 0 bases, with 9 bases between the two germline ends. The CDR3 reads CASSLISMNTEAFF. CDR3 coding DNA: TGTGCCAGCAGTTTAATCTCTATGAACACTGAAGCTTTCTTT.

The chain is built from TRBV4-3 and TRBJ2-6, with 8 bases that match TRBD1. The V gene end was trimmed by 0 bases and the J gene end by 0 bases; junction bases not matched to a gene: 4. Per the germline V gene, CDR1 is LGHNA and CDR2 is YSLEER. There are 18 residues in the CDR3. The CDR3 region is CASSQEQGVFSGANVLTF. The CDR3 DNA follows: TGCGCCAGCAGCCAAGAACAGGGGGTGTTCTCTGGGGCCAACGTCCTGACTTTC.

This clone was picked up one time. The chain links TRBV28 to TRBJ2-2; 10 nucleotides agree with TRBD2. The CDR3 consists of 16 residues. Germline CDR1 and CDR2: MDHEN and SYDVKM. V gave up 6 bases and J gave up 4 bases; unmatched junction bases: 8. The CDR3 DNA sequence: TGTGCCAGCAGAACCTTCAGCGGGAGGGGCACCGGGGAGCTGTTTTTT. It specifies CASRTFSGRGTGELFF.

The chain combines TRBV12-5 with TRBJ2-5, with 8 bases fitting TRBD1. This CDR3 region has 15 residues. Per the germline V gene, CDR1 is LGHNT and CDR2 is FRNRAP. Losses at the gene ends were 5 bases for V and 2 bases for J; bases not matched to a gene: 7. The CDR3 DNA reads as TGTGCTAGTGGTCAAGGGACAGGCCATCAAGAGACCCAGTACTTC. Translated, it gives CASGQGTGHQETQYF.

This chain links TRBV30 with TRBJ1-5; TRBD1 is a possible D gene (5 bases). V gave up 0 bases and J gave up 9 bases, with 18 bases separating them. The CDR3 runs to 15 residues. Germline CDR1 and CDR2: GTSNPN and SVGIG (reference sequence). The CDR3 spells CAWSVHLGDGRPQHF. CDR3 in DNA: TGTGCCTGGAGTGTACACCTGGGGGACGGGAGGCCCCAGCATTTT.

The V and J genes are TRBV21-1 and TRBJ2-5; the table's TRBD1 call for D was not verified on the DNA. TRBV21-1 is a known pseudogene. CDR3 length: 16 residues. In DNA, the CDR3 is TGTGCCAGCTTTCCTCTGGGGGACATCACTCAAGAGACCCAGTACTTC. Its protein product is CASFPLGDITQETQYF.

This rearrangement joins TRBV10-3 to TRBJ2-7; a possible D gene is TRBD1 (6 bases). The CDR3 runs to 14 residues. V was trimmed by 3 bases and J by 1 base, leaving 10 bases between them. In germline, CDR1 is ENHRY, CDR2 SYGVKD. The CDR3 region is CAISEQGLSYEQYF. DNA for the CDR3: TGTGCCATCAGTGAACAGGGCCTTTCCTACGAGCAGTACTTC.

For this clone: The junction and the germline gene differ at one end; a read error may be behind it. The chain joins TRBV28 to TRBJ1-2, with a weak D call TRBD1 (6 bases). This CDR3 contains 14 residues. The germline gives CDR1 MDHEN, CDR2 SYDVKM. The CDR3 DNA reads TGTGCCGGCAGCCAAGGGGGGGATGACTATGGCTACACCTTC. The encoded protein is CAGSQGGDDYGYTF.

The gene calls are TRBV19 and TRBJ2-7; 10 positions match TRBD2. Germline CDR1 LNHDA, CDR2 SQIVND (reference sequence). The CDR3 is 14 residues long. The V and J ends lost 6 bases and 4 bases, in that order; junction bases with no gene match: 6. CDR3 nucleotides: TGTGCCAGTAGCTCGCTAGCGGGAGCGTACGAGCAGTACTTC. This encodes CASSSLAGAYEQYF. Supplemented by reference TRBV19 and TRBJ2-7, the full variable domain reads DGGITQSPKYLFRKEGQNVTLSCEQNLNHDAMYWYRQDPGQGLRLIYYSQIVNDFQKGDIAEGYSVSREKKESFPLTVTSAQKNPTAFYLCASSSLAGAYEQYFGPGTRLTVT.

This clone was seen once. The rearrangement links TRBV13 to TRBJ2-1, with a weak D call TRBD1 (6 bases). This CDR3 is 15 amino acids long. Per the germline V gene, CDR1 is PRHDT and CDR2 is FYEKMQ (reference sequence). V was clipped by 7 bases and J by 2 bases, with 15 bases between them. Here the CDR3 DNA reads TGTGCCAGCACAAGAAGGGGGAGCACCTACAATGAGCAGTTCTTC. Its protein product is CASTRRGSTYNEQFF.

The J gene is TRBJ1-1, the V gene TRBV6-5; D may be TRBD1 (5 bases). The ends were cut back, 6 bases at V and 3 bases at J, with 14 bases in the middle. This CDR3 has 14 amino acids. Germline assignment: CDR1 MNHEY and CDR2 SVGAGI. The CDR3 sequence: CASRSGARDTEAFF. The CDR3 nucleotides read TGTGCCAGCAGGAGCGGGGCCCGGGACACTGAAGCTTTCTTT.

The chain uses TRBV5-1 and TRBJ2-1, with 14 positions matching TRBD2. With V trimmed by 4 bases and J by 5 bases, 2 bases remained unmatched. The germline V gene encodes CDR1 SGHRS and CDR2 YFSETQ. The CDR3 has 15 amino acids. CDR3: CASSGGLAGDNEQFF. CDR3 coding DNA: TGCGCCAGCAGCGGGGGACTAGCGGGGGACAATGAGCAGTTCTTC.

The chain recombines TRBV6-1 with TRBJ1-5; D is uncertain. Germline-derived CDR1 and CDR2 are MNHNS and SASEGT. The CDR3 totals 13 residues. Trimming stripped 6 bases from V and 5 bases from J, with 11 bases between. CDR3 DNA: TGTGCCAGCAGGGTGACTTCTGATCAGCCCCAGCATTTT. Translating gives CASRVTSDQPQHF.

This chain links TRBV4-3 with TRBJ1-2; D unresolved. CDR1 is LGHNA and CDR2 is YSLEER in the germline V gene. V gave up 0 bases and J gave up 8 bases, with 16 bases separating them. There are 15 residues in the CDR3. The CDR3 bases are TGCGCCAGCAGCCAAGATAGGCGCGGGCGTACCGGCTACACCTTC. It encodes CASSQDRRGRTGYTF.

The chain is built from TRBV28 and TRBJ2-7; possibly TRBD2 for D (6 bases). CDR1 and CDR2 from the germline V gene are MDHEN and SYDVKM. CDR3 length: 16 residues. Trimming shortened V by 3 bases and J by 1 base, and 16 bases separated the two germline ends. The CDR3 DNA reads TGTGCCAGCAGTTTTGGGACCTACGGGAGTTCCTACGAGCAGTACTTC. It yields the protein CASSFGTYGSSYEQYF.

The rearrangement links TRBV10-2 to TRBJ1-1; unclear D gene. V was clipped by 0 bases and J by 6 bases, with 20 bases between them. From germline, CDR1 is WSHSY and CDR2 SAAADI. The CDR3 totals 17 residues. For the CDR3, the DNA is TGCGCCAGCAGTGAGTCATTGATGACCCCTAGAGGCTCTGAAGCTTTCTTT. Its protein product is CASSESLMTPRGSEAFF.